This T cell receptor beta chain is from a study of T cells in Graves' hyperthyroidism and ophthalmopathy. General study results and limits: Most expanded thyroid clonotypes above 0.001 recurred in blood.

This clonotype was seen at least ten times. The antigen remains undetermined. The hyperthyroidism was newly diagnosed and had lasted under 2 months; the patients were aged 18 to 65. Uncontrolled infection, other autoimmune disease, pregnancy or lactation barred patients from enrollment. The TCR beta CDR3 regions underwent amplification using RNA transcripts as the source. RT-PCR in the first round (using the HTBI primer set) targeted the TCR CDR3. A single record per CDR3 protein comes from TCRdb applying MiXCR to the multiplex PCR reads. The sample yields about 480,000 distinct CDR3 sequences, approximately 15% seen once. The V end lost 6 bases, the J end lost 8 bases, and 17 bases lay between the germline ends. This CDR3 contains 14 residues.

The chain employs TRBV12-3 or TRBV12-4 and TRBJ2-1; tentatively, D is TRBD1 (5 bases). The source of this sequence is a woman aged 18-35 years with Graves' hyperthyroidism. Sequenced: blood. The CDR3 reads CASRYRNRNDEQFF. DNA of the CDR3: TGTGCCAGCAGATACAGGAACCGTAACGATGAGCAGTTCTTC.